The subject of this entry is one T cell receptor (beta chain). This sample was taken from a study of shared clonotypes between healthy human individuals. About the research overall: Donors, aged 18 to 49, were two women and three men.

Germline loops: CDR1 SGDLS, CDR2 YYNGEE. This CDR3 contains 16 residues. V lost 1 base and J lost 2; bases outside the gene matches: 4. Execution of the assay was at deep level. Every unsorted PBMC PCR replicate was loaded with approximately 0.3 ug DNA, about 30,000 T cell genomes. Using immunoSEQ multiplex PCR, the repertoire was profiled, and TCRdb retains in-frame clones only, with some absent. The profile shows around 500,000 clones, roughly 83% of them singletons. Sequenced input: PBMCs. The TCR sequence derives from a woman in her forties in good health. Some clones in this sample may be carry-over from other donors' samples. V gene TRBV9 combines with J gene TRBJ2-1, with 9 bases lining up with TRBD2. CDR3 sequence reads: CASSVSTSGPYNEQFF. The CDR3 bases are TGTGCCAGCAGCGTATCGACTAGCGGACCCTACAATGAGCAGTTCTTC.